The 23 T cell receptor beta chains in this list originate from one sample, sequenced in a study of T cells after yellow fever vaccination. MiXCR, run by TCRdb on the 5' RACE reads, gives a single entry per CDR3 protein. There are hundreds of thousands of distinct CDR3 sequences in the sample; roughly 13% occur only once, and more than 13% lies in the top ten. This sample comprised PBMCs, obtained on the day of the yellow fever booster vaccination. These receptors all stem from a man under 40 who received the YFV17D yellow fever vaccine.

The V call is TRBV28, the J call TRBJ2-1; the D is unclear. Trimming stripped 4 bases from V and 0 bases from J, with 19 bases between. CDR3 size: 18 residues. CDR1 is MDHEN and CDR2 is SYDVKM in the germline V gene. The CDR3 sequence: CASSYDTLTDISYNEQFF. Here the CDR3 DNA reads TGTGCCAGCAGTTACGACACTCTGACTGATATCTCCTACAATGAGCAGTTCTTC.

V gene TRBV12-3 or TRBV12-4 combines with J gene TRBJ2-6, with D possibly TRBD2 on 5 matching bases. This CDR3 is built from 15 residues. V was clipped by 5 bases and J by 19 bases, with 27 bases between them. The CDR3 here is CASSRRAAPHEKNTF. CDR3 sequence (DNA): TGTGCCAGCAGTCGACGAGCGGCTCCTCACGAGAAGAACACTTTC.

This clonotype came up a few times. The chain has TRBV7-2 and TRBJ2-5; TRBD1 matches at 8 bases. The CDR3 covers 15 residues. V trimming: 8 bases; J trimming: 2 bases; junction bases outside the gene matches: 10. Germline assignment: CDR1 SGHTA and CDR2 FQGNSA. Written as DNA, the CDR3 is TGTGCCAGCGGTGGTCAGGGGGCAGGGCAAGAGACCCAGTACTTC. Translating gives CASGGQGAGQETQYF.

V and J are TRBV7-6 and TRBJ2-3; 7 bases are a match to TRBD2. Germline CDR1 reads SGHVS; CDR2 reads FNYEAQ. This CDR3 region has 16 residues. With V trimmed by 5 bases and J by 0 bases, 8 bases remained unmatched. The CDR3: CASSDRSGASTDTQYF. Here the CDR3 DNA reads TGTGCCAGCAGCGATAGAAGCGGGGCTAGCACAGATACGCAGTATTTT.

This chain links TRBV20-1 with TRBJ2-1, with 7 nucleotides matching TRBD2. CDR1 DFQATT and CDR2 SNEGSKA come from the germline V gene (reference sequence). The V segment lost 4 bases and the J segment 4 bases; nucleotides outside the gene matches: 10. This CDR3 is built from 15 residues. CDR3 DNA: TGCAGTGCTATGTCGTATCTAGCGGCTTACAATGAGCAGTTCTTC. Protein sequence: CSAMSYLAAYNEQFF.

This rearrangement joins TRBV20-1 to TRBJ2-7, with TRBD2 matching over 7 bases. Looked up from germline, CDR1 is DFQATT and CDR2 is SNEGSKA (reference sequence). CDR3 length: 16 residues. CDR3 in DNA: TGCTGCGCTAGAGGCCCAGCGGGCGGGAGCACCTACGAGCAGTACTTC. As protein: CCARGPAGGSTYEQYF.

This chain joins TRBV5-5 and TRBJ2-5, with a tentative D call TRBD1 (6 bases). CDR3 length: 14 amino acids. V shed 4 bases and J shed 0 bases, with 10 bases lying between them. Germline V lookup: CDR1 SGHKS, CDR2 YYEKEE (reference sequence). In DNA, the CDR3 is TGTGCCAGCAGCCCGAGACAGGACCAAGAGACCCAGTACTTC. This gives the protein CASSPRQDQETQYF.

V is TRBV5-1 and J is TRBJ2-1; possibly TRBD2 for D (5 bases). Germline loops: CDR1 SGHRS, CDR2 YFSETQ. The CDR3 spans 17 residues. V lost 2 bases to trimming and J lost 0 bases, with 15 bases between them. The CDR3 loop is CASSLFRGRSSYNEQFF. CDR3 coding DNA: TGCGCCAGCAGCTTATTCCGGGGAAGGAGCTCCTACAATGAGCAGTTCTTC.

This clonotype was seen more than once but under ten times. The gene calls are TRBV7-8 and TRBJ2-4; possible D gene TRBD1, 5 bases. Germline lookup yields CDR1 SGHVS and CDR2 FQNEAQ. The CDR3 runs 14 residues. Trimming shortened V by 8 bases and J by 1 base, and 12 bases separated the two germline ends. The CDR3 protein is CASCGAGAKNIQYF. The CDR3 bases are TGTGCCAGCTGTGGGGCTGGGGCCAAAAACATTCAGTACTTC. The variable domain in full, with the rest retrieved from reference TRBV7-8 and TRBJ2-4, is GAGVSQSPRYKVAKRGQDVALRCDPISGHVSLFWYQQALGQGPEFLTYFQNEAQLDKSGLPSDRFFAERPEGSVSTLKIQRTQQEDSAVYLCASCGAGAKNIQYFGAGTRLSVL.

CDR3 DNA: TGCAGTGCTAGAGATCCTAGCGGGAGGGGTTACATTCAGTACTTC. Protein sequence: CSARDPSGRGYIQYF. The chain recombines TRBV20-1 with TRBJ2-4, with TRBD2 matching 12 bases. The germline V gene has CDR1 DFQATT and CDR2 SNEGSKA (reference sequence). J lost 8 bases, V lost 0 bases, and 5 bases had no gene match. The CDR3 spans 15 residues.

The chain employs TRBV6-5 and TRBJ2-7; 7 bases are shared with TRBD1. V trimming: 0 bases; J trimming: 0 bases; junction bases outside the gene matches: 2. The CDR3 length is 15 residues. The germline V gene encodes CDR1 MNHEY and CDR2 SVGAGI. CDR3 nucleotides: TGTGCCAGCAGTTACTCGGGGGACAGCTCCTACGAGCAGTACTTC. Residues: CASSYSGDSSYEQYF.

This clonotype was recorded many times. The gene calls are TRBV7-6 and TRBJ2-2, with D possibly matching TRBD2 (6 bases). The CDR3 spans 17 residues. The V end lost 1 base, the J end lost 0 bases, and 12 bases lay between the germline ends. In germline, CDR1 is SGHVS, CDR2 FNYEAQ. The CDR3 DNA reads as TGTGCCAGCAGCTTAGGTGGAGGGAGAGCGAACACCGGGGAGCTGTTTTTT. Translation gives CASSLGGGRANTGELFF.

This clonotype turned up a few times. J is TRBJ1-4 and V is TRBV28; no clear D. The length of the CDR3 is 15 residues. Germline V gene sequence: CDR1 MDHEN, CDR2 SYDVKM. V was cut by 3 bases and J by 0 bases, with 8 bases left in between. In DNA, the CDR3 is TGTGCCAGCAGTTTCGGGGATCCAACTAATGAAAAACTGTTTTTT. Protein sequence: CASSFGDPTNEKLFF.

The chain has TRBV6-2 or TRBV6-3 and TRBJ2-6; 13 positions match TRBD2. The junction had 6 bases not matched to a gene; V was cut back by 2 bases and J by 2 bases. CDR3 length equals 19 residues. Looked up from germline, CDR1 is MNHEY and CDR2 is SVGEGT. The CDR3 loop is CASSYPSGTSGTGANVLTF. CDR3 nucleotide sequence: TGTGCCAGCAGTTACCCCTCCGGGACTAGCGGGACTGGGGCCAACGTCCTGACTTTC.

The chain recombines TRBV5-6 with TRBJ1-1, with no clear D. The CDR3 consists of 17 residues. In germline, CDR1 is SGHDT, CDR2 YYEEEE. V lost 0 bases, J lost 4 bases, and 19 bases lay in between. CDR3 nucleotide sequence: TGTGCCAGCAGCTTGGTGGTTGCGAGGGTAACGAGCACTGAAGCTTTCTTT. This translates into CASSLVVARVTSTEAFF.

This clonotype was recorded a few times. The chain employs TRBV5-1 and TRBJ1-4; 8 nucleotides match TRBD1. CDR1 and CDR2 from the germline V gene are SGHRS and YFSETQ. Unmatched junction bases numbered 7, after V lost 4 bases and J lost 5 bases. The CDR3 spans 15 residues. Here the CDR3 reads CASSANQGANEKLFF. CDR3 nucleotide sequence: TGCGCCAGCAGCGCGAATCAGGGGGCAAATGAAAAACTGTTTTTT. Supplemented by reference TRBV5-1 and TRBJ1-4, the full variable domain reads KAGVTQTPRYLIKTRGQQVTLSCSPISGHRSVSWYQQTPGQGLQFLFEYFSETQRNKGNFPGRFSGRQFSNSRSEMNVSTLELGDSALYLCASSANQGANEKLFFGSGTQLSVL.

This clonotype was seen a few times. The rearrangement uses TRBV7-2 and TRBJ2-7, with 7 bases identical to TRBD2. V dropped 2 bases and J dropped 5; count of bases not matched to a gene: 3. Germline loops: CDR1 SGHTA, CDR2 FQGNSA. There are 13 residues in the CDR3. The CDR3, as DNA: TGTGCCAGCAGCTTATTTGGGAGGGACGAGCAGTACTTC. This gives the protein CASSLFGRDEQYF.

The rearrangement joins TRBV6-5 to TRBJ2-2, with TRBD2 identical over 7 bases. V lost 0 bases and J lost 6; bases outside the gene matches: 10. The CDR3 extends over 17 amino acids. Germline V gene lookup returns CDR1 MNHEY and CDR2 SVGAGI. CDR3 coding DNA: TGTGCCAGCAGTTACTCCCTCACCGGGACTATATCCGGGGAGCTGTTTTTT. Translation: CASSYSLTGTISGELFF.

This rearrangement joins TRBV25-1 to TRBJ1-4; possible D gene TRBD1, 5 bases. The CDR3 covers 15 residues. Germline V gene data show CDR1 as MGHDK and CDR2 as SYGVNS. V lost 3 bases and J 4 bases, leaving 12 bases between the germline ends. The CDR3: CASSDYKGFNEKLFF. CDR3 DNA sequence: TGTGCCAGCAGTGATTACAAGGGGTTTAATGAAAAACTGTTTTTT.

The gene calls are TRBV14 and TRBJ2-1; D is perhaps TRBD2 (5 bases). V shed 1 base and J shed 8 bases, with 15 bases lying between them. Germline values: CDR1 SGHDN, CDR2 FVKESK. This CDR3 has 15 residues. The CDR3 loop reads CASSQVERPGDEQFF. CDR3 in DNA: TGTGCCAGCAGCCAAGTGGAGCGGCCCGGGGATGAGCAGTTCTTC.

This clonotype was picked up a small number of times. This sequence joins TRBV6-4 and TRBJ1-2; 8 nucleotides agree with TRBD1. CDR3 size: 16 residues. V shed 4 bases, J shed 5 bases, and the junction held 12 bases outside the gene matches. CDR1 MRHNA and CDR2 SNTAGT come from the germline V gene. The CDR3 region is CASSATGDGGRYGYTF. The CDR3 nucleotides read TGTGCCAGCAGTGCGACAGGGGACGGGGGGCGATATGGCTACACCTTC.

This clonotype was detected a few times. J is TRBJ1-4 and V is TRBV29-1; D ambiguous. The CDR3 is made up of 14 amino acids. Germline CDR1 and CDR2: SQVTM and ANQGSEA. Trimming shortened V by 4 bases and J by 8 bases, and 17 bases separated the two germline ends. The CDR3 here is CSVGWGGGFEKLFF. CDR3 nucleotide sequence: TGCAGCGTTGGCTGGGGAGGCGGTTTCGAAAAACTGTTTTTT.

This clonotype was seen only a few times. The chain combines TRBV7-2 with TRBJ2-2; 8 bases fit TRBD1. The CDR3 spans 16 residues. The V gene's germline CDR1 is SGHTA and CDR2 FQGNSA. Unmatched junction bases numbered 11, after V lost 5 bases and J lost 6 bases. The CDR3 bases are TGTGCCAGCAGCCCCCAGGGGGCGGGATCTCCCGGGGAGCTGTTTTTT. Its protein product is CASSPQGAGSPGELFF.